Following are 12 T cell receptor beta chains from one sample sequenced in a study of shared clonotypes between healthy human individuals. As defined, naive CD8 cells were CD45RO-negative and positively selected for CCR7, with terminally differentiated effector memory CD45RA+ cells excluded. TCRdb's table, derived via immunoSEQ multiplex PCR, lists solely in-frame clones and lacks some. This sample has approximately 2,200,000 clones, with roughly 91% found just once. Sequenced sample: naive CD8+ T cells from PBMCs. Every receptor here comes from a man aged 18 to 35 in good health. Some clones in this sample may be carry-over from other donors' samples.

The gene calls are TRBV7-8 and TRBJ1-4; D not resolved. Germline CDR1 is SGHVS and CDR2 is FQNEAQ. This CDR3 is 18 amino acids long. V lost 0 bases, J lost 1 base, and 15 bases lay in between. The CDR3 coding sequence is TGTGCCAGCAGCTTAGCGCTCCGTCACGAGGGAACTAATGAAAAACTGTTTTTT. This translates into CASSLALRHEGTNEKLFF.

The V and J genes are TRBV27 and TRBJ2-1; a possible D gene is TRBD2 (5 bases). CDR3 length equals 15 residues. Deletions cut 2 bases from V and 3 bases from J, with 11 bases between. Germline V gives CDR1 MNHEY, CDR2 SMNVEV (reference sequence). The CDR3 here is CASSLDGIYYNEQFF. In nucleotides, the CDR3 is TGTGCCAGCAGTTTAGACGGGATATACTACAATGAGCAGTTCTTC.

Of note for this clone: Other DNA sequences in this specimen translate into the identical CDR3. The V call is TRBV5-4, the J call TRBJ2-2, with 7 positions matching TRBD2. The CDR3 is 15 residues long. Per germline, CDR1 SGHNT and CDR2 YYREEE (reference sequence). V shed 5 bases, J shed 1 base, and the junction held 5 bases outside the gene matches. This chain's CDR3 is CASSLAGLNTGELFF. The CDR3 DNA is TGTGCCAGCAGTTTAGCGGGTCTGAACACCGGGGAGCTGTTTTTT. Complete variable domain (other parts from reference TRBV5-4 and TRBJ2-2): ETGVTQSPTHLIKTRGQQVTLRCSSQSGHNTVSWYQQALGQGPQFIFQYYREEENGRGNFPPRFSGLQFPNYSSELNVNALELDDSALYLCASSLAGLNTGELFFGEGSRLTVL.

V gene TRBV6-5 combines with J gene TRBJ2-3; the D gene is possibly TRBD2 (5 bases). CDR3 length equals 15 residues. The V and J ends lost 6 bases and 4 bases respectively, with 17 bases between them. The germline gives CDR1 MNHEY, CDR2 SVGAGI. This chain's CDR3 is CASRAVSSWADTQYF. DNA for the CDR3: TGTGCCAGCAGGGCGGTATCTAGCTGGGCAGATACGCAGTATTTT.

The genes are TRBV28 and TRBJ2-3, with D uncertain. The CDR3 covers 14 residues. The V gene lost 6 bases and the J gene lost 2 bases, with 12 bases spanning the gap. Germline V gives CDR1 MDHEN, CDR2 SYDVKM. For the CDR3, the DNA is TGTGCCAGCAGCCAGCTAGTCCTCACAGATACGCAGTATTTT. It is translated as CASSQLVLTDTQYF. The complete variable domain, with remaining parts taken from reference TRBV28 and TRBJ2-3, reads DVKVTQSSRYLVKRTGEKVFLECVQDMDHENMFWYRQDPGLGLRLIYFSYDVKMKEKGDIPEGYSVSREKKERFSLILESASTNQTSMYLCASSQLVLTDTQYFGPGTRLTVL.

This chain links TRBV5-5 with TRBJ2-7; a weak D match, TRBD2 (7 bases). Trimming removed 4 bases at V and 3 bases at J, with 17 bases between. From germline, CDR1 is SGHKS and CDR2 YYEKEE (reference sequence). The CDR3 spans 15 residues. CDR3 amino acids: CASSHFGGGGYEQYF. Written as DNA, the CDR3 is TGTGCCAGCAGCCACTTTGGGGGAGGGGGCTACGAGCAGTACTTC. Together with reference TRBV5-5 and TRBJ2-7, the CDR3 gives the full variable domain: DAGVTQSPTHLIKTRGQQVTLRCSPISGHKSVSWYQQVLGQGPQFIFQYYEKEERGRGNFPDRFSARQFPNYSSELNVNALLLGDSALYLCASSHFGGGGYEQYFGPGTRLTVT.

The V and J genes are TRBV29-1 and TRBJ2-7, with D perhaps TRBD2 (6 bases). Per germline, CDR1 SQVTM and CDR2 ANQGSEA. Between the trimmed V and J ends, which lost 2 bases and 4 bases, there was a span of 12 bases. CDR3 length: 13 amino acids. The CDR3 DNA reads as TGCAGCGTTGAATACGGGGGTCTGTACGAGCAGTACTTC. Protein: CSVEYGGLYEQYF.

The V call is TRBV19, the J call TRBJ1-1; D is ambiguous. Trimming left V 6 bases short and J 4 bases short, with 12 bases between. Germline loops: CDR1 LNHDA, CDR2 SQIVND (reference sequence). The CDR3 is 13 residues long. CDR3 DNA: TGTGCCAGTAGCCTTACCGGGAGCACTGAAGCTTTCTTT. It codes for CASSLTGSTEAFF.

This chain connects TRBV4-1 to TRBJ1-1, with unresolved D. Trimming took 4 bases from V and 11 from J, leaving 17 bases between them. In germline, CDR1 is MGHRA, CDR2 YSYEKL. The CDR3 sequence is 13 residues long. This CDR3 reads CASSPRLPLDAFF. The CDR3 nucleotides are TGCGCCAGCAGCCCTCGATTGCCCCTGGATGCTTTCTTT.

This clone was seen a single time. The chain has TRBV28 and TRBJ2-5, with TRBD2 matching 7 bases. The germline V gene encodes CDR1 MDHEN and CDR2 SYDVKM. The CDR3 is made up of 16 amino acids. Trimming at V came to 3 bases and at J to 4 bases, leaving 11 bases not matched to a gene. The CDR3 region is CASSLILSGKGETQYF. In DNA form, the CDR3 reads TGTGCCAGCAGTTTGATTCTGAGCGGGAAAGGAGAGACCCAGTACTTC. Filled out from reference TRBV28 and TRBJ2-5, the complete variable domain reads DVKVTQSSRYLVKRTGEKVFLECVQDMDHENMFWYRQDPGLGLRLIYFSYDVKMKEKGDIPEGYSVSREKKERFSLILESASTNQTSMYLCASSLILSGKGETQYFGPGTRLLVL.

This chain joins TRBV27 and TRBJ2-2; maybe TRBD2 (5 bases). The CDR3 has 16 amino acids. Trimming shortened V by 3 bases and J by 0 bases, and 11 bases separated the two germline ends. Germline-derived CDR1 and CDR2 are MNHEY and SMNVEV (reference sequence). DNA for the CDR3: TGTGCCAGCAGTTTTTCCGGGATCACGAACACCGGGGAGCTGTTTTTT. As protein: CASSFSGITNTGELFF.

In regard to this clone: Additional DNA sequences in this sample encode the identical CDR3. The rearrangement links TRBV9 to TRBJ2-1; D not resolved. Germline-derived CDR1 and CDR2 are SGDLS and YYNGEE. The V and J ends lost 0 bases and 6 bases respectively, with 4 bases between them. The CDR3 totals 12 residues. CDR3 sequence (DNA): TGTGCCAGCAGCGTAGGCCCCAATGAGCAGTTCTTC. Encoded protein: CASSVGPNEQFF. Together with reference TRBV9 and TRBJ2-1, the CDR3 gives the full variable domain: DSGVTQTPKHLITATGQRVTLRCSPRSGDLSVYWYQQSLDQGLQFLIQYYNGEERAKGNILERFSAQQFPDLHSELNLSSLELGDSALYFCASSVGPNEQFFGPGTRLTVL.